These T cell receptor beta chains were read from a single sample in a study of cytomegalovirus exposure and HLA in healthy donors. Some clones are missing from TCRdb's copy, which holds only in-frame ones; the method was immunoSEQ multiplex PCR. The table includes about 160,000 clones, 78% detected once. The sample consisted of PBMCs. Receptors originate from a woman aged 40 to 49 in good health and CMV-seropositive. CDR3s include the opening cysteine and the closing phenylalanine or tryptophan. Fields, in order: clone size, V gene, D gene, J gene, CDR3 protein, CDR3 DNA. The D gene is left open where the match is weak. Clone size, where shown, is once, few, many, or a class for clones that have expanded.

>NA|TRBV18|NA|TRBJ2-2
CASSPVDTRPGELFF
TGTGCCAGCTCACCCGTAGATACCCGTCCCGGGGAGCTGTTTTTT
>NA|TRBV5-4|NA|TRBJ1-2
CASSARVPVTNYGYTF
TGTGCCAGCAGCGCGAGAGTCCCGGTGACTAACTATGGCTACACCTTC
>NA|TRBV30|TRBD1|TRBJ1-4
CAWRGQGYEKLFF
TGTGCCTGGAGGGGACAGGGGTACGAAAAACTGTTTTTT
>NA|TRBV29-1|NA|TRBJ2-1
CSVGVTGPYNEQFF
TGCAGCGTGGGCGTTACAGGGCCCTACAATGAGCAGTTCTTC
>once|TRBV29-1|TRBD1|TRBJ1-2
CSVVGQGASWYGYTF
TGCAGCGTTGTGGGACAGGGGGCATCTTGGTATGGCTACACCTTC
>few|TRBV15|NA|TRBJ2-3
CATSRVLTDSDTQYF
TGTGCCACCAGCAGAGTCCTGACGGACTCGGATACGCAGTATTTT
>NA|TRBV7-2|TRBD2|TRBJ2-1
CASSPQAGGPYNEQFF
TGTGCCAGCAGCCCCCAAGCGGGGGGTCCTTACAATGAGCAGTTCTTC
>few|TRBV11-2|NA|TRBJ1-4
CASSSLWGGTNEKLFF
TGTGCCAGCAGCTCCCTGTGGGGGGGCACTAATGAAAAACTGTTTTTT
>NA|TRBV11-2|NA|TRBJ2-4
CASSFYTQNIQYF
TGTGCCAGCAGCTTTTACACACAAAACATTCAGTACTTC
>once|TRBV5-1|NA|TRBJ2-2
CASSLGGHNTGELFF
TGCGCCAGCAGCTTGGGGGGGCATAACACCGGGGAGCTGTTTTTT
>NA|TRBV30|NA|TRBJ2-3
CAWTRSDTQYF
TGTGCCTGGACCAGATCAGATACGCAGTATTTT
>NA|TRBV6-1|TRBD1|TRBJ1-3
CASSGETGGGNTIYF
TGTGCCAGCAGTGGTGAGACAGGGGGCGGAAACACCATATATTTT
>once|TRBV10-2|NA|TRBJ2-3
CASRPGGSTDTQYF
TGCGCCAGCAGGCCGGGGGGCTCCACAGATACGCAGTATTTT
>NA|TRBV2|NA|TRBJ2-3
CASSETGWTDTQYF
TGTGCCAGCAGTGAAACAGGGTGGACAGATACGCAGTATTTT
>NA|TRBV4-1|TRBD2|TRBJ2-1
CASSSAGVRVEQFF
TGCGCCAGCAGCTCAGCGGGGGTTCGAGTTGAGCAGTTCTTC
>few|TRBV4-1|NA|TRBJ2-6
CASSQELGSSGANVLTF
TGCGCCAGCAGCCAAGAGCTTGGGAGCTCTGGGGCCAACGTCCTGACTTTC
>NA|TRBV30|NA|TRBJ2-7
CAWRDKGKTEQYF
TGTGCCTGGCGGGACAAGGGAAAGACTGAGCAGTACTTC
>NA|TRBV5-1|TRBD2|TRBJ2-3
CASSWAGGADTQYF
TGCGCCAGCAGCTGGGCGGGGGGTGCAGATACGCAGTATTTT
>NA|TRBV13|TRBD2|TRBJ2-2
CASSPLAGGPGELFF
TGTGCCAGCAGCCCCTTAGCGGGGGGGCCCGGGGAGCTGTTTTTT
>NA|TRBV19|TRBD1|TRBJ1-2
CASTQGPAGGSRWIYGYTF
TGTGCCAGTACCCAAGGTCCCGCAGGGGGGTCTAGGTGGATCTATGGCTACACCTTC
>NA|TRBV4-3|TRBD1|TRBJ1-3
CASSLTGGGNTIYF
TGCGCCAGCAGCCTAACAGGGGGCGGAAACACCATATATTTT
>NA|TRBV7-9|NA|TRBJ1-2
CASEAGGNYGYTF
TGTGCCAGTGAGGCGGGGGGTAACTATGGCTACACCTTC
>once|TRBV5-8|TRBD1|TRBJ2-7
CASSLQTGVGEQYF
TGTGCCAGCAGCCTACAAACAGGGGTAGGGGAGCAGTACTTC
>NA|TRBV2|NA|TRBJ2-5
CASRVGRYQETQYF
TGTGCCAGCAGAGTTGGGAGGTACCAAGAGACCCAGTACTTC
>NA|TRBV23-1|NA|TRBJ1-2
CASSHLPDGLHTYGYTF
TGCGCCAGCAGTCACCTCCCGGACGGACTGCATACCTATGGCTACACCTTC
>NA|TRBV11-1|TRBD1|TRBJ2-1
CASSLNQRGHEQFF
TGTGCCAGCAGCTTAAACCAGAGGGGGCATGAGCAGTTCTTC
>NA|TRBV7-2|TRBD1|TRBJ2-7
CASSSQADRGYEQYF
TGTGCCAGCAGCTCCCAAGCGGACAGGGGTTACGAGCAGTACTTC
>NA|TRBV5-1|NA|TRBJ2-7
CASSPNPGLTSYEQYF
TGCGCCAGCAGCCCAAACCCGGGACTCACGTCCTACGAGCAGTACTTC
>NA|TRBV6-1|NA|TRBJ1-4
CASSERGGGEKLFF
TGTGCCAGCAGTGAAAGGGGGGGCGGTGAAAAACTGTTTTTT